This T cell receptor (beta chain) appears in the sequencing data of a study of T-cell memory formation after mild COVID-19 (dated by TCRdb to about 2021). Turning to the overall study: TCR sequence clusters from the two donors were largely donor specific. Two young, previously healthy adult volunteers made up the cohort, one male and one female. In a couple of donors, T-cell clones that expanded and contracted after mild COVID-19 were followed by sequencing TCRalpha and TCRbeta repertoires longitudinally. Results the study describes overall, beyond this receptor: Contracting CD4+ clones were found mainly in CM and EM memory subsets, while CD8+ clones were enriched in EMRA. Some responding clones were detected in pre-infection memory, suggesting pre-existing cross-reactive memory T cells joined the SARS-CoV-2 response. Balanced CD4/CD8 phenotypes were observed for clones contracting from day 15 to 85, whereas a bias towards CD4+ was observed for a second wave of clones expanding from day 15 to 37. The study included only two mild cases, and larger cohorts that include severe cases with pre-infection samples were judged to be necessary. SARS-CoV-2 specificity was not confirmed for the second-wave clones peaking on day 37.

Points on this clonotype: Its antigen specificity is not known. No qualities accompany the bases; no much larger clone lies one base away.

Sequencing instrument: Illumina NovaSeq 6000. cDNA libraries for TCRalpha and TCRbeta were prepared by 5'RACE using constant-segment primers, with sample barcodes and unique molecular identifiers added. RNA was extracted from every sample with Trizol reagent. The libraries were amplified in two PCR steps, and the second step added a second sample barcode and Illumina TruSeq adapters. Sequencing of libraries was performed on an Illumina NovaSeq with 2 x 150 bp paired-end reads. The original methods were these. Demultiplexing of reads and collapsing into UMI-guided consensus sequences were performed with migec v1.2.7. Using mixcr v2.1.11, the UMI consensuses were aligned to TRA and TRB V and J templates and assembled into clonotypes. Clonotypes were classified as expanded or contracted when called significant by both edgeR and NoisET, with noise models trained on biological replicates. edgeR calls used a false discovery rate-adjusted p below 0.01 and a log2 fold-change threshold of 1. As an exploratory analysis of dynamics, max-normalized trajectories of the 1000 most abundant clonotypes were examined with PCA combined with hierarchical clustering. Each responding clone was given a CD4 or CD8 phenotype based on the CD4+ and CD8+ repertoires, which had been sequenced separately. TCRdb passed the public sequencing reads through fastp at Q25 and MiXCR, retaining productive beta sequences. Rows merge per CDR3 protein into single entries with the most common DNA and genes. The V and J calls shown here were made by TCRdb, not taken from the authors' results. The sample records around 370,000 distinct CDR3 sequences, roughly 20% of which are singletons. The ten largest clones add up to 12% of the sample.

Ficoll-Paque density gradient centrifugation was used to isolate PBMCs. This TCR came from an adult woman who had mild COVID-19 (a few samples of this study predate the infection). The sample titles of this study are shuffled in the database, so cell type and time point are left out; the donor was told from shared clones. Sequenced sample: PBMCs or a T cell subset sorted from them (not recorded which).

The sequence in DNA is TGCAGCGCTAAAACAGGGACGTGGACTAATGAAAAACTGTTTTTT. It translates to CSAKTGTWTNEKLFF. The chain links TRBV29-1 with TRBJ1-4; TRBD1 is possibly the D segment (6 matching bases). CDR3 length: 15 amino acids, cysteine to phenylalanine. Only the CDR3 region is kept as DNA, spanning 45 bases read in frame from base 1. CDR1 and CDR2, per the germline V gene, are SQVTM and ANQGSEA. Trimming takes 7 bases from V and 2 bases from J, and the germline ends sit 17 bases apart.